The TCR beta chain described here comes from a study of cytomegalovirus exposure and HLA in healthy donors. 60 Vbeta and 13 Jbeta primers were used in PCR. TCRdb's copy holds only in-frame clones and misses some; the assay was immunoSEQ multiplex PCR. The profile shows about 150,000 clones, roughly 80% of them singletons. The CDR3 length is 14 residues. The germline gives CDR1 SGHNT, CDR2 YYREEE (reference sequence). V gave up 1 base and J gave up 6 bases; unmatched junction bases: 6. The sample was PBMCs. This clonotype was sampled from a woman aged 45-65 years in good health and CMV-seropositive. The rearrangement joins TRBV5-4 to TRBJ1-2; 7 positions match TRBD1. The CDR3 DNA sequence: TGTGCCAGCAGCTTGAACGGCAGGGGGGATGGCTACACCTTC. Protein product: CASSLNGRGDGYTF.